These 22 T cell receptor beta chains came from one sample sequenced in a study of blood T cells in healthy people across ages. A J-beta primer mix and a sample-barcoded 5' primer were used in a second PCR of roughly 6 to 11 cycles. MiXCR was run by TCRdb on the 5' RACE reads, yielding one entry per CDR3 protein. Among approximately 1,700,000 distinct CDR3 sequences, around 42% were seen once, and the ten largest hold about 23%. The sample consisted of blood. The source of these receptors is a human donor in good health.

This chain connects TRBV3-1 to TRBJ2-4; D is ambiguous. The V end was cut by 4 bases, the J end by 1 base, with 11 bases between. The CDR3 is 15 amino acids. From germline, CDR1 is LGHDT and CDR2 YNNKEL (reference sequence). The CDR3 here is CASSRTTYAKNIQYF. The CDR3 DNA is TGTGCCAGCAGCCGCACCACATACGCCAAAAACATTCAGTACTTC.

In regard to this clonotype: Just one base apart from a much larger clone, this may be a read error. The rearrangement links TRBV7-2 to TRBJ2-7; 7 bases match TRBD2. The CDR3 totals 14 residues. Germline assignment: CDR1 SGHTA and CDR2 FQGNSA. CDR3 protein: CAGRTGGSAYEQYF. The CDR3 nucleotides read TGTGCCGGCAGGACGGGGGGTAGCGCCTACGAGCAGTACTTC.

This chain links TRBV6-2 or TRBV6-3 with TRBJ2-5, with D maybe TRBD1 (5 bases). The assigned J gene may be wrong: the sequence end matches TRBJ2-7 better. Per germline, CDR1 MNHEY and CDR2 SVGEGT. This CDR3 spans 15 amino acids. The CDR3 spells CASSTSGKAIYEQYF. The CDR3 nucleotides are TGTGCCAGCAGCACTTCAGGGAAAGCCATCTACGAGCAGTACTTC.

V gene TRBV5-5 combines with J gene TRBJ2-3; 9 positions match TRBD1. Germline lookup yields CDR1 SGHKS and CDR2 YYEKEE (reference sequence). J gave up 2 bases and V 5 bases, and 12 bases lay outside the gene matches. The CDR3 is 17 amino acids. The CDR3 loop reads CASRTRTGVPFTDTQYF. The CDR3 DNA reads TGTGCCAGCAGGACAAGGACAGGGGTCCCTTTCACAGATACGCAGTATTTT.

The V call is TRBV12-3 or TRBV12-4, the J call TRBJ2-5; 8 bases line up with TRBD1. V lost 6 bases, J lost 11 bases, and 11 bases stayed unmatched. The CDR3 covers 13 residues. The CDR3: CASRKTGVREQYF. CDR3 coding DNA: TGTGCCAGCAGGAAGACAGGGGTAAGAGAGCAGTACTTC.

V is TRBV10-3 and J is TRBJ1-4, with 7 bases matching TRBD1. The CDR3 is 14 amino acids. J gave up 4 bases and V 4 bases, and 3 bases lay outside the gene matches. CDR1 and CDR2 from the germline V gene are ENHRY and SYGVKD. The CDR3, as DNA: TGTGCCATCAGTGTAGACAGGGATAATGAAAAACTGTTTTTT. As protein: CAISVDRDNEKLFF.

The chain couples TRBV10-3 to TRBJ2-3, with D perhaps TRBD1 or TRBD2 (5 bases each). The germline V and J ends were trimmed by 3 bases and 4 bases, with 17 bases remaining between them. The CDR3 covers 16 residues. Germline V lookup: CDR1 ENHRY, CDR2 SYGVKD. The CDR3 DNA follows: TGTGCCATCAGTGAATCGGGACCCCCTGAGGCAGATACGCAGTATTTT. Its protein product is CAISESGPPEADTQYF.

This chain links TRBV20-1 with TRBJ2-5; 10 bases map to TRBD2. Germline assignment: CDR1 DFQATT and CDR2 SNEGSKA (reference sequence). The ends lost 5 bases at V and 2 bases at J; junction bases unmatched: 5. There are 14 residues in the CDR3. DNA of the CDR3: TGCAGTGCTCATCTAGCGGGGGCACAAGAGACCCAGTACTTC. It is translated as CSAHLAGAQETQYF.

This clonotype was recorded a few times. The chain employs TRBV20-1 and TRBJ2-1; D unresolved. Germline CDR1 is DFQATT and CDR2 is SNEGSKA (reference sequence). The length of the CDR3 is 12 residues. Trimming cost V 3 bases and J 12 bases, with 15 bases left between them. CDR3 nucleotides: TGCAGTGCTAGGTCTCACAATGATTGGCAGTTCTTC. It translates to CSARSHNDWQFF.

The V call is TRBV5-1, the J call TRBJ2-1, with 13 bases that match TRBD2. The ends lost 2 bases at V and 2 bases at J; junction bases unmatched: 4. Looked up from germline, CDR1 is SGHRS and CDR2 is YFSETQ. This CDR3 spans 17 amino acids. DNA for the CDR3: TGCGCCAGCAGCTTCGGACTAGCGGGGGCTACCTACAATGAGCAGTTCTTC. It translates to CASSFGLAGATYNEQFF.

This clonotype has just a few counts. The chain links TRBV12-3 or TRBV12-4 to TRBJ2-1, with 8 bases aligning to TRBD2. The CDR3 extends over 17 amino acids. Trimming cost V 7 bases and J 5 bases; bases outside gene matches: 16. The CDR3 region is CASTTILPSGGDNEQFF. The DNA of the CDR3 is TGTGCCAGCACCACTATCCTCCCCAGCGGGGGAGACAATGAGCAGTTCTTC.

This rearrangement joins TRBV5-1 to TRBJ2-7; either TRBD1 or TRBD2 may fit D (5 bases each). V was trimmed by 2 bases and J by 2 bases, leaving 14 bases between them. The CDR3 contains 15 residues. Per germline, CDR1 SGHRS and CDR2 YFSETQ. This CDR3 is CASSLTGTIPYEQYF. The CDR3 coding sequence is TGCGCCAGCAGCTTAACCGGGACGATTCCCTACGAGCAGTACTTC.

V is TRBV25-1 and J is TRBJ2-2; D may be TRBD1 (5 bases). Looked up from germline, CDR1 is MGHDK and CDR2 is SYGVNS. The CDR3 has 14 residues. Trimming took 6 bases from V and 5 from J, leaving 13 bases between them. CDR3 coding DNA: TGTGCCAGCAGAGGCCAGGGTGCGACCGGGGAGCTGTTTTTT. Residues: CASRGQGATGELFF. The whole variable domain, filled in from reference TRBV25-1 and TRBJ2-2, reads EADIYQTPRYLVIGTGKKITLECSQTMGHDKMYWYQQDPGMELHLIHYSYGVNSTEKGDLSSESTVSRIRTEHFPLTLESARPSHTSQYLCASRGQGATGELFFGEGSRLTVL.

The rearrangement links TRBV7-3 to TRBJ2-5, with D perhaps TRBD2 (5 bases). CDR1 and CDR2 from the germline V gene are SGHTA and FQGTGA. Trimming removed 1 base at V and 7 bases at J, with 10 bases between. This CDR3 is 13 amino acids long. The CDR3 region is CASSLSPEGTQYF. The CDR3 nucleotides read TGTGCCAGCAGCTTAAGCCCCGAGGGGACCCAGTACTTC. The full variable domain, with the rest looked up from reference TRBV7-3 and TRBJ2-5, is GAGVSQTPSNKVTEKGKYVELRCDPISGHTALYWYRQSLGQGPEFLIYFQGTGAADDSGLPNDRFFAVRPEGSVSTLKIQRTERGDSAVYLCASSLSPEGTQYFGPGTRLLVL.

About this clonotype: One end of the junction fails to match germline, which may point to a read error. The chain is built from TRBV7-2 and TRBJ2-5, with D uncertain. The CDR3 is 13 residues long. Germline V CDR1 and CDR2: SGHTA, FQGNSA. The DNA for the CDR3 is TGTGCCGGCAGCCCTCGGCAACAGGAGACCCAGTACTTC. It codes for CAGSPRQQETQYF. Together with reference TRBV7-2 and TRBJ2-5, the CDR3 gives the full variable domain: GAGVSQSPSNKVTEKGKDVELRCDPISGHTALYWYRQSLGQGLEFLIYFQGNSAPDKSGLPSDRFSAERTGGSVSTLTIQRTQQEDSAVYLCAGSPRQQETQYFGPGTRLLVL.

This clonotype has just a few counts. This chain joins TRBV20-1 and TRBJ2-4; D unresolved. Gene TRBJ2-7 matches the end of the DNA better, so the J call may be wrong. Germline values: CDR1 DFQATT, CDR2 SNEGSKA (reference sequence). The CDR3 sequence is 11 residues long. The CDR3 loop reads CSAQVPYEQYF. CDR3 coding DNA: TGCAGTGCCCAGGTTCCCTACGAGCAGTACTTC.

Of note for this clonotype: This may be a read error: a much more frequent sequence differs by one nucleotide. The chain joins TRBV12-3 or TRBV12-4 to TRBJ2-1, with 8 bases aligning to TRBD1. This CDR3 has 15 residues. As DNA, the CDR3 is TGTTCCAGCAGTTTAGACGGACAGGGCTACAATGAGCAGTTCTTC. Translating it yields CSSSLDGQGYNEQFF.

J is TRBJ2-7 and V is TRBV9, with 7 bases lining up with TRBD2. The CDR3 runs to 14 residues. Germline loops: CDR1 SGDLS, CDR2 YYNGEE. V dropped 0 bases and J dropped 2; count of bases not matched to a gene: 2. The CDR3 DNA sequence: TGTGCCAGCAGCGTAGAGCGGGACCCCTACGAGCAGTACTTC. Translated: CASSVERDPYEQYF. Full variable domain (missing parts from reference TRBV9 and TRBJ2-7): DSGVTQTPKHLITATGQRVTLRCSPRSGDLSVYWYQQSLDQGLQFLIQYYNGEERAKGNILERFSAQQFPDLHSELNLSSLELGDSALYFCASSVERDPYEQYFGPGTRLTVT.

This chain joins TRBV28 and TRBJ2-3; D ambiguous. The CDR3 contains 14 residues. Germline-derived CDR1 and CDR2 are MDHEN and SYDVKM. Trimming took 5 bases from V and 2 from J, leaving 11 bases between them. The CDR3 spells CASSRKSHTDTQYF. As DNA, the CDR3 is TGTGCCAGCAGTAGGAAGTCCCACACAGATACGCAGTATTTT.

The chain employs TRBV27 and TRBJ1-4; 7 bases are a match to TRBD1. Germline V gives CDR1 MNHEY, CDR2 SMNVEV (reference sequence). After removal of 6 bases from V and 5 bases from J, the junction contained 6 bases not matched to a gene. This CDR3 comprises 14 residues. The CDR3 is CASRVQGLNEKLFF. CDR3 DNA sequence: TGTGCCAGCAGGGTACAGGGGCTGAATGAAAAACTGTTTTTT.

The chain links TRBV4-1 to TRBJ1-4, with D possibly matching TRBD1 (5 bases). Trimming left V 1 base short and J 2 bases short, with 14 bases between. CDR1 is MGHRA and CDR2 is YSYEKL in the germline V gene. The length of the CDR3 is 17 residues. The CDR3 region has the DNA TGCGCCAGCAGCCAAGTCCATATGGCAGGGACTAATGAAAAACTGTTTTTT. The encoded protein is CASSQVHMAGTNEKLFF.

This clonotype was detected only a few times. The chain uses TRBV20-1 and TRBJ1-2; 7 positions agree with TRBD1. After removal of 3 bases from V and 3 bases from J, the junction contained 7 bases not matched to a gene. The CDR3 is made up of 14 amino acids. Germline values: CDR1 DFQATT, CDR2 SNEGSKA (reference sequence). CDR3 protein: CSARPTGADYGYTF. CDR3 DNA: TGCAGTGCTAGGCCCACAGGGGCCGACTATGGCTACACCTTC.